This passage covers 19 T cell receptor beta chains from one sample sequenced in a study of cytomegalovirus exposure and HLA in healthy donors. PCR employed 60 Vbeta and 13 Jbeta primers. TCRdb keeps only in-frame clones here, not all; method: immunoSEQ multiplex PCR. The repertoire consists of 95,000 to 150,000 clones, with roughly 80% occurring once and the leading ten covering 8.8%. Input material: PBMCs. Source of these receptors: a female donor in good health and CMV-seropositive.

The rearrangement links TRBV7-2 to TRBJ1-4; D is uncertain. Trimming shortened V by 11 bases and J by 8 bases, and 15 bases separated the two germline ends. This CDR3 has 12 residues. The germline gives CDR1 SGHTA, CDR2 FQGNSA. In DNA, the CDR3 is TGTGCCTCTAGGCTCGCGGAGGAAAAACTGTTTTTT. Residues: CASRLAEEKLFF. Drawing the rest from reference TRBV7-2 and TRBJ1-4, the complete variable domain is GAGVSQSPSNKVTEKGKDVELRCDPISGHTALYWYRQSLGQGLEFLIYFQGNSAPDKSGLPSDRFSAERTGGSVSTLTIQRTQQEDSAVYLCASRLAEEKLFFGSGTQLSVL.

The CDR3 loop is CASSPTGVEKLFF. The CDR3 nucleotides read TGTGCCAGCAGCCCGACAGGGGTTGAAAAACTGTTTTTT. The J gene is TRBJ1-4, the V gene TRBV7-2, with TRBD1 matching 8 bases. The CDR3 spans 13 residues. V lost 5 bases, J lost 7 bases, and 3 bases stayed unmatched. Germline V lookup: CDR1 SGHTA, CDR2 FQGNSA.

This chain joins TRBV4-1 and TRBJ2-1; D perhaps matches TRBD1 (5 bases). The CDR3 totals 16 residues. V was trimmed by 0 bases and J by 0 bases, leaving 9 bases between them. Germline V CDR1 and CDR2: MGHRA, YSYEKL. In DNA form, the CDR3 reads TGCGCCAGCAGCCAAGATGGGGCCGGCTCCTACAATGAGCAGTTCTTC. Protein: CASSQDGAGSYNEQFF.

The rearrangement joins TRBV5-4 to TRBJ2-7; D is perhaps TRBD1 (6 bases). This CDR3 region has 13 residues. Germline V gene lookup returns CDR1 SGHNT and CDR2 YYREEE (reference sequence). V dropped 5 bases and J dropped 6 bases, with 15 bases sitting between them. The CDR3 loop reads CASRPAGVGEQYF. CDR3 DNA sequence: TGTGCCAGCAGGCCTGCAGGGGTAGGCGAGCAGTACTTC.

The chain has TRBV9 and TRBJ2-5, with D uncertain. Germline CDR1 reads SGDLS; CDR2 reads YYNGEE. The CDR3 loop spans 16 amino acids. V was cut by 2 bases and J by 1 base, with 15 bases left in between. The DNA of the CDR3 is TGTGCCAGCAGCGTTAGTCCGGGTTCGGGCCAAGAGACCCAGTACTTC. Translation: CASSVSPGSGQETQYF.

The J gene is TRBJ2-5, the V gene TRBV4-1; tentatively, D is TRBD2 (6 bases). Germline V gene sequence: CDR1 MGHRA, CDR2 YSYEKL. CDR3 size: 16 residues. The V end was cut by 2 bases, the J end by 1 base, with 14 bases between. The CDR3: CASSQKPSAFQETQYF. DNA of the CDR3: TGCGCCAGCAGCCAAAAACCTAGCGCGTTCCAAGAGACCCAGTACTTC.

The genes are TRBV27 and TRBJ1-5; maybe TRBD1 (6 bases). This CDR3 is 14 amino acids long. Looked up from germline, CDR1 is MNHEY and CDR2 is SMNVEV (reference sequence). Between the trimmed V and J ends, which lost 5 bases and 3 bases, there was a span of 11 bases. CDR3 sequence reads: CASSQQGINQPQHF. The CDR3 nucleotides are TGTGCCAGCAGTCAGCAGGGGATCAATCAGCCCCAGCATTTT.

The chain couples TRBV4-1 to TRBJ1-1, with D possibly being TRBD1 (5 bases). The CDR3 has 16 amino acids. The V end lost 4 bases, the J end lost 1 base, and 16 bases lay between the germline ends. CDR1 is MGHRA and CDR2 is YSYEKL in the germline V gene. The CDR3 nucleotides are TGCGCCAGCAGCCGCATGGTGACAGTTTCGAACACTGAAGCTTTCTTT. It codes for CASSRMVTVSNTEAFF.

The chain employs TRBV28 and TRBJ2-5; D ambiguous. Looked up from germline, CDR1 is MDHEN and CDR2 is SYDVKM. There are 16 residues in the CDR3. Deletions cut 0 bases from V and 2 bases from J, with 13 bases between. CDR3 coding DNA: TGTGCCAGCAGTTTATGGGGCAACTCTCAACAAGAGACCCAGTACTTC. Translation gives CASSLWGNSQQETQYF.

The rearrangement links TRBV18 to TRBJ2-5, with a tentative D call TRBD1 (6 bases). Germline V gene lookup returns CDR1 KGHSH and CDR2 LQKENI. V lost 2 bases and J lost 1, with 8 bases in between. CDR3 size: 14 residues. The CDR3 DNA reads TGTGCCAGCTCACCAGTGGGGGCCCAAGAGACCCAGTACTTC. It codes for CASSPVGAQETQYF.

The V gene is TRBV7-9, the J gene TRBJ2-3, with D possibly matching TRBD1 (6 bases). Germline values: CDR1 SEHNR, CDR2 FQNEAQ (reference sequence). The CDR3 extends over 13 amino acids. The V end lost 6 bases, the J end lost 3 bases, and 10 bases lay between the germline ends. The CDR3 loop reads CASRPTGTDTQYF. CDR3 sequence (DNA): TGTGCCAGCAGACCAACAGGGACAGATACGCAGTATTTT.

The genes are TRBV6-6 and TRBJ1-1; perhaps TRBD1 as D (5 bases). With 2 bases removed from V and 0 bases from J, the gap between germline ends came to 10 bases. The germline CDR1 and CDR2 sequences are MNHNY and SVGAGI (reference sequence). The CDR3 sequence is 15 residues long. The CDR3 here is CASSYGAGLNTEAFF. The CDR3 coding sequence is TGTGCCAGCAGTTACGGGGCCGGCTTGAACACTGAAGCTTTCTTT.

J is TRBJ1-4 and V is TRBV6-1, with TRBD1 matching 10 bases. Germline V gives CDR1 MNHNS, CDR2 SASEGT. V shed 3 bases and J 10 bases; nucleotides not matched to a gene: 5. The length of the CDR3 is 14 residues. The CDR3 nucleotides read TGTGCCAGCAGTGATCCAGACAGGGGGCGAAAACTGTTTTTT. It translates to CASSDPDRGRKLFF.

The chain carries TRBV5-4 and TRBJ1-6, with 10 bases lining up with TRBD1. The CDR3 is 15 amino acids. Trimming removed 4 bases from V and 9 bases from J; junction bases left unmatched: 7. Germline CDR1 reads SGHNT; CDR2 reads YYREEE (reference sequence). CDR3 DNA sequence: TGTGCCAGCAGCCAGCCGGGACAGGGGAGTTCACCCCTCCACTTT. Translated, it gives CASSQPGQGSSPLHF. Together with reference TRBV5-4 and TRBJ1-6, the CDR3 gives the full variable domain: ETGVTQSPTHLIKTRGQQVTLRCSSQSGHNTVSWYQQALGQGPQFIFQYYREEENGRGNFPPRFSGLQFPNYSSELNVNALELDDSALYLCASSQPGQGSSPLHFGNGTRLTVT.

CDR3: CASSPGDRDEKLFF. As DNA, the CDR3 is TGTGCCAGCTCACCAGGAGACAGGGATGAAAAACTGTTTTTT. The chain has TRBV18 and TRBJ1-4; 7 nucleotides align to TRBD1. The trim removed 2 bases at V and 6 bases at J, leaving 3 bases unmatched. The CDR3 has 14 amino acids. Germline CDR1 is KGHSH and CDR2 is LQKENI.

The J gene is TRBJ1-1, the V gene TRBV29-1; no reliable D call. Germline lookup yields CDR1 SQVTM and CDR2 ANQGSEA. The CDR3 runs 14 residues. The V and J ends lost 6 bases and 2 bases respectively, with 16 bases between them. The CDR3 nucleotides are TGCAGCGTGCGGGGAGCGCCGTCCAACACTGAAGCTTTCTTT. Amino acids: CSVRGAPSNTEAFF.

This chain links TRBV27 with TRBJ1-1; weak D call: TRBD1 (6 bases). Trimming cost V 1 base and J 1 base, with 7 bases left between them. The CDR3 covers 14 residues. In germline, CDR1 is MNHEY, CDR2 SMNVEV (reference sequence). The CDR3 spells CASSLLGANTEAFF. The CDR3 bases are TGTGCCAGCAGTTTATTGGGGGCGAACACTGAAGCTTTCTTT.

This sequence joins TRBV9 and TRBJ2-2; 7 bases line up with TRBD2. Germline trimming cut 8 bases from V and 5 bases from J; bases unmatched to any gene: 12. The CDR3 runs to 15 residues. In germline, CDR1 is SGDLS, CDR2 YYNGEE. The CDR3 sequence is CASDLSGVGTGELFF. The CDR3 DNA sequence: TGTGCCAGTGATTTAAGCGGGGTAGGAACCGGGGAGCTGTTTTTT.

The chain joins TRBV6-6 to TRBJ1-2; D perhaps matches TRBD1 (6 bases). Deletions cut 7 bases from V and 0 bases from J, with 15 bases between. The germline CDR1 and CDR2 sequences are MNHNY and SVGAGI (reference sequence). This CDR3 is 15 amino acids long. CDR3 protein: CASINDGTTNYGYTF. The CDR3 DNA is TGTGCCAGCATAAACGACGGGACAACTAACTATGGCTACACCTTC.